One T cell receptor beta chain is described in this entry. Using immunoSEQ multiplex PCR, the repertoire was profiled, and TCRdb retains in-frame clones only, with some absent. Of 150,000 to 200,000 clones listed, 85% to 95% are singletons. The data were taken from a study of control samples from healthy donors and cancer patients. Trimming took 7 bases from V and 0 from J, leaving 7 bases between them. CDR1 DFQATT and CDR2 SNEGSKA come from the germline V gene (reference sequence). This CDR3 has 11 residues. The receptor was isolated from a young man in good health. The V call is TRBV20-1, the J call TRBJ2-7; D is ambiguous. What was sequenced was blood. CDR3 sequence: CSGTSSYEQYF. CDR3 coding DNA: TGCAGTGGGACCAGCTCCTACGAGCAGTACTTC.